A single TCR beta chain is shown here with its context. The sample originates from a study of blood T cell repertoires in COVID-19. This table comes from immunoSEQ multiplex PCR, and its TCRdb copy is limited to in-frame clones, with some not included. The sample records 55,000 to 80,000 clones, 83% being singletons. The sample comprised peripheral blood. The TCR sequence derives from a man in his fifties or sixties with active COVID-19.

The CDR3 reads CASSRTGETQYF. DNA of the CDR3: TGTGCCAGCTCACGAACTGGAGAGACCCAGTACTTC. The J gene is TRBJ2-5, the V gene TRBV18; no firm D call. The CDR3 sequence is 12 residues long. Germline V lookup: CDR1 KGHSH, CDR2 LQKENI. Trimming pared 4 bases from V and 4 bases from J, leaving 7 bases between. The variable domain in full, completed from reference TRBV18 and TRBJ2-5, reads NAGVMQNPRHLVRRRGQEARLRCSPMKGHSHVYWYRQLPEEGLKFMVYLQKENIIDESGMPKERFSAEFPKEGPSILRIQQVVRGDSAAYFCASSRTGETQYFGPGTRLLVL.